These T cell receptor beta chains were read from a single sample in a study of tumour-infiltrating T cells in Burkitt lymphoma. Repertoires were generated with immunoSEQ multiplex PCR, while TCRdb's copy carries only in-frame clones and drops some. Altogether thousands of clones are present, approximately 65% being singletons, with the ten largest covering about 5.6%. The specimen sequenced was tumor tissue. The receptors shown here come from a human donor with diffuse large B-cell lymphoma. Both conserved end residues are part of each CDR3. A D gene is named only where the DNA matches it firmly. A row's size may be missing; if present it is once, few, many or a size class.

TRBV13	.	.	TRBJ2-3	TGTGCCAGCCGAGAGGCAGCTAGCACAGATACGCAGTATTTT	CASREAASTDTQYF
TRBV15	.	.	TRBJ1-3	TGTGCCACCAGCAGAGATACCCCCACCCCTGGAAACACCATATATTTT	CATSRDTPTPGNTIYF
TRBV2	.	.	TRBJ1-3	TGTGCCATTACCGCTACAGGGTCTGGAAACACCATATATTTT	CAITATGSGNTIYF
TRBV7-9	.	.	TRBJ1-5	TGTGCCAGCAGCTCTATGGCAGGCTCGAATCAGCCCCAGCATTTT	CASSSMAGSNQPQHF
TRBV4-1	TRBD2	.	TRBJ2-7	TGCGCCAGCAGCCAGGAACAAGCGGGGGGGTTCGAGCAGTACTTC	CASSQEQAGGFEQYF
TRBV5-5	TRBD2	.	TRBJ2-3	TGTGCCAGCAGCTTTATGGGACTAAGCACAGATACGCAGTATTTT	CASSFMGLSTDTQYF
TRBV7-9	.	few	TRBJ1-2	TGTGCCAGCAGCAACGGGTTTGGGGGGCCGTATGGCTACACCTTC	CASSNGFGGPYGYTF
TRBV5-6	.	few	TRBJ1-1	TGTGCCAGCACATTCGCCCACATGAACACTGAAGCTTTCTTT	CASTFAHMNTEAFF
TRBV4-2	.	medium-sized	TRBJ2-5	TGTGCCAGCAGCCAAGATTGGGGGCCGCAAGAGACCCAGTACTTC	CASSQDWGPQETQYF
TRBV7-8	.	.	TRBJ1-4	TGTGCCAGCAGCTTATGGGAGGCCTCAACTAATGAAAAACTGTTTTTT	CASSLWEASTNEKLFF
TRBV4-1	.	.	TRBJ2-6	TGCGCCAGCAGCCCCATAAGGGGTAGAACCTCTGGGGCCAACGTCCTGACTTTC	CASSPIRGRTSGANVLTF
TRBV5-6	TRBD1	.	TRBJ1-1	TGTGCCAGCAGCCGTGGGACAGGGGGAGCTTTCTTT	CASSRGTGGAFF
TRBV5-5	TRBD2	.	TRBJ2-2	TGTGCCAGCAGCTTCGCGGGAGGGGCCGGGGAGCTGTTTTTT	CASSFAGGAGELFF
TRBV6-1	.	medium-sized	TRBJ1-2	TGTGCCAGCACGAAAGAGGGGGGACTCCATGGCTACACCTTC	CASTKEGGLHGYTF
TRBV5-1	TRBD1	.	TRBJ1-2	TGCGCCAGCAGCATGAGGACAGGGAGTCCCGGCTATGGCTACACCTTC	CASSMRTGSPGYGYTF
TRBV6-1	.	.	TRBJ2-7	TGCGCCAGCAGTGAGTCCGGGGGTTTCGGCGAGCAGTACTTC	CASSESGGFGEQYF
TRBV28	TRBD1	once	TRBJ1-2	TGTGCCAGCAGTGGGGACAGCGGTTATGGCTACACCTTC	CASSGDSGYGYTF
TRBV4-2	TRBD1	.	TRBJ1-2	TGTGCCAGCAGCCAAGGGGCCGTTGGACAGGGCCGCTATGGCTACACCTTC	CASSQGAVGQGRYGYTF
TRBV5-1	TRBD2	few	TRBJ2-1	TGCGCCAGCAGCCTTCTAAGTAGCGGGGGTTACAATGAGCAGTTCTTC	CASSLLSSGGYNEQFF
TRBV10-3	.	.	TRBJ2-1	TGTGCCATCAGTGGGGGGGCTTACAATGAGCAGTTCTTC	CAISGGAYNEQFF
TRBV6-1	.	.	TRBJ1-1	TGTGCCAGCAGTGAAATTGACAGATACACTGAAGCTTTCTTT	CASSEIDRYTEAFF
TRBV30	TRBD1	few	TRBJ1-4	TGTGCCTGGTCTATACAGGGGGCGAGTGAAAAACTGTTTTTT	CAWSIQGASEKLFF
TRBV11-2	TRBD1	.	TRBJ1-2	TGTGCCAGCACCCAGGGGGGATATGGCTACACCTTC	CASTQGGYGYTF
TRBV2	.	.	TRBJ2-5	TGTGCCAGCAGGAGTGGCCAGACCCAGTACTTC	CASRSGQTQYF
TRBV4-2	.	few	TRBJ2-7	TGTGCCAGCAGCCAAGGCGAGGCGCGAATCTACGAGCAGTACTTC	CASSQGEARIYEQYF
TRBV10-3	.	.	TRBJ1-1	TGTGCCACTAGGGGGGAGACTGAAGCTTTCTTT	CATRGETEAFF
TRBV7-9	TRBD1	.	TRBJ1-4	TGTGCCAGCAGCTCCAGGGGGGGGACAGGGAGTGAAAAACTGTTTTTT	CASSSRGGTGSEKLFF
TRBV6-5	.	once	TRBJ1-1	TGTGCCAGCAGTTTTGGGTCCCTCATGAACACTGAAGCTTTCTTT	CASSFGSLMNTEAFF
TRBV4-1	.	.	TRBJ2-1	TGCGCCAGCAGCCAGGGAAGGAGCTCCTACAATGAGCAGTTCTTC	CASSQGRSSYNEQFF
TRBV29-1	.	.	TRBJ1-5	TGCAGCGTCGCTACCGGGACCCCTTATAGCAATCAGCCCCAGCATTTT	CSVATGTPYSNQPQHF
TRBV5-6	.	.	TRBJ1-5	TGTGCCAGCAGCTTGGGCGGGTCCAGCAATCAGCCCCAGCATTTT	CASSLGGSSNQPQHF
TRBV29-1	.	.	TRBJ1-4	TGCAGCGTTGGTCTCCCGACAGCAACTAATGAAAAACTGTTTTTT	CSVGLPTATNEKLFF
TRBV5-8	.	few	TRBJ2-7	TGTGCCAGCAGCTTTCCCCAGGGCCCCTACGAGCAGTACTTC	CASSFPQGPYEQYF
TRBV7-2	.	medium-sized	TRBJ1-2	TGTGCCAGCAGCCCGAACCCAGGGGTTGCGGACACCTTC	CASSPNPGVADTF
TRBV7-9	TRBD2	.	TRBJ2-7	TGTGCCAGCAGCCGGGGGGTGGCCTACGAGCAGTACTTC	CASSRGVAYEQYF
TRBV29-1	TRBD1	.	TRBJ1-1	TGCAGCGTTGGGGACCGACAGGGGAACACTGAAGCTTTCTTT	CSVGDRQGNTEAFF
TRBV30	.	.	TRBJ2-5	TGTGCCTGGAGTCTCAACCAAGAGACCCAGTACTTC	CAWSLNQETQYF
TRBV5-6	TRBD1	.	TRBJ2-3	TGTGCCAGCAGCTTGGGGGACAGCCGCACAGATACGCAGTATTTT	CASSLGDSRTDTQYF
TRBV11-1	.	.	TRBJ2-7	TGTGCCAGCAGCCATGGCGCAGACCCAACCTACGAGCAGTACTTC	CASSHGADPTYEQYF